This section outlines one T cell receptor (beta chain) sequence together with its context. The sample is drawn from a study of blood T cell repertoires in COVID-19. Germline V gene sequence: CDR1 SEHNR, CDR2 FQNEAQ (reference sequence). There are 15 residues in the CDR3. V trimming: 5 bases; J trimming: 4 bases; junction bases outside the gene matches: 8. Assay: immunoSEQ multiplex PCR; the TCRdb copy retains only in-frame clones and omits some. The table shows 250,000 or so clones, with around 80% occurring only once. The chain is built from TRBV7-9 and TRBJ2-1, with 7 bases that match TRBD1. The sequence derives from a man aged 35 to 55 who had recovered from COVID-19. The specimen was peripheral blood. DNA for the CDR3: TGTGCCAGCAGCCCCCTGGGGACAGCTTACAATGAGCAGTTCTTC. Translating gives CASSPLGTAYNEQFF.